The 6 T cell receptor beta chains in this list originate from one sample, sequenced in a study of T cell responses to AZD1222 COVID-19 vaccine. Only in-frame clones appear in the TCRdb table, and some are missing; sequencing was by immunoSEQ multiplex PCR. The data hold about 130,000 clones, with about 90% observed a single time. The sample was peripheral blood, taken 28 days after the second AZD1222 dose. Receptors were obtained from an adult who received the AZD1222 COVID-19 vaccine.

This rearrangement joins TRBV24-1 to TRBJ2-3, with TRBD1 identical over 7 bases. Germline V gene sequence: CDR1 KGHDR, CDR2 SFDVKD. The CDR3 extends over 16 amino acids. With V trimmed by 4 bases and J by 2 bases, 8 bases remained unmatched. CDR3 DNA: TGTGCCACCAGTGAGCGGAGACAGGGAATCACAGATACGCAGTATTTT. Amino acids: CATSERRQGITDTQYF.

The chain is built from TRBV25-1 and TRBJ1-5; D remains unclear. The germline V gene encodes CDR1 MGHDK and CDR2 SYGVNS. Between the trimmed V and J ends, which lost 7 bases and 2 bases, there was a span of 9 bases. The CDR3 sequence is 13 residues long. In nucleotides, the CDR3 is TGTGCCAGCAAGGGCGGGGGCAATCAGCCCCAGCATTTT. This encodes CASKGGGNQPQHF. Filled out from reference TRBV25-1 and TRBJ1-5, the complete variable domain reads EADIYQTPRYLVIGTGKKITLECSQTMGHDKMYWYQQDPGMELHLIHYSYGVNSTEKGDLSSESTVSRIRTEHFPLTLESARPSHTSQYLCASKGGGNQPQHFGDGTRLSIL.

The chain uses TRBV19 and TRBJ1-2; a weak D match, TRBD1 (6 bases). The germline V gene encodes CDR1 LNHDA and CDR2 SQIVND (reference sequence). V was cut by 5 bases and J by 2 bases, with 15 bases left in between. CDR3 length: 15 amino acids. CDR3 sequence reads: CASSRRAGGNYGYTF. In DNA form, the CDR3 reads TGTGCCAGTAGTCGCCGAGCCGGGGGCAACTATGGCTACACCTTC.

The genes are TRBV15 and TRBJ1-1, with a weak D call TRBD1 (5 bases). The CDR3 length is 14 residues. In germline, CDR1 is LNHNV, CDR2 YYDKDF (reference sequence). The V gene lost 6 bases and the J gene lost 1 base, with 12 bases spanning the gap. The chain's CDR3 is CATRLQGTNTEAFF. The DNA of the CDR3 is TGTGCCACCAGACTCCAGGGTACGAACACTGAAGCTTTCTTT.

Points on this clone: This same CDR3 is encoded by further DNA sequences in the sample. The chain has TRBV27 and TRBJ1-5; D is uncertain. The ends were cut back, 6 bases at V and 3 bases at J, with 6 bases in the middle. There are 12 residues in the CDR3. From germline, CDR1 is MNHEY and CDR2 SMNVEV (reference sequence). Here the CDR3 reads CASSTNNQPQHF. As DNA, the CDR3 is TGTGCCAGCAGCACGAACAATCAGCCCCAGCATTTT.

The chain couples TRBV18 to TRBJ2-3; D perhaps matches TRBD2 (5 bases). CDR3 length equals 14 residues. V gave up 3 bases and J gave up 3 bases, with 10 bases separating them. Germline CDR1 is KGHSH and CDR2 is LQKENI. CDR3 residues: CASSPSRGTDTQYF. The CDR3 DNA follows: TGTGCCAGCTCACCCTCACGAGGGACAGATACGCAGTATTTT.